This TCR beta chain emerged from a study of graft-versus-host responses after intestinal transplantation. About the research overall: Recipients were all induced with anti-thymocyte globulin, then given tacrolimus and steroids for around 3 years.

The repertoire was sequenced with immunoSEQ multiplex PCR; TCRdb's copy has only in-frame clones and lacks some. The sample lists about 86,000 clones, about nine tenths occurring once. The count of this clone is one. Its antigen is undetermined. Whole-study findings and limits: Researchers found GvH clones in recipient marrow, and some showed up first in ileum or blood.

The material was unstimulated CD4+ T cells sorted from spleen or lymph node cells, obtained before transplant. This receptor was obtained from a human donor who was the organ donor for an intestinal transplant.

The CDR3 nucleotides are TGTGCCAGCAGCCCCCTCGACATTCAGTACTTC. It specifies CASSPLDIQYF. The genes are TRBV7-2 and TRBJ2-4; D remains ambiguous. Germline V gives CDR1 SGHTA, CDR2 FQGNSA. The CDR3 has 11 residues. Trimming left V 5 bases short and J 8 bases short, with 7 bases between.